The clone carrying this T cell receptor beta chain occurred a few times. Antigen unknown. These data come from a study of T-cell memory formation after mild COVID-19. This CDR3 has 15 residues. The V gene end was trimmed by 5 bases and the J gene end by 8 bases; junction bases not matched to a gene: 13. Germline-derived CDR1 and CDR2 are SGHTA and FQGNSA. TCRdb passed the 5' RACE reads through MiXCR, listing each CDR3 protein once. The table lists fewer than 650,000 distinct CDR3 sequences, roughly a fifth of them singletons. Study-level findings and limits: Contracting clones, day 15 to 85, had balanced CD4/CD8, and later expanders favored CD4+. Whether day 37 second-wave clones are SARS-CoV-2-specific was not confirmed. Largely, contracting CD4+ clones fell within CM and EM, and contracting CD8+ clones within EMRA.

Sequenced sample: PBMCs or a T cell subset sorted from them (not recorded which). The J gene is TRBJ1-2, the V gene TRBV7-2; 8 bases fit TRBD1. This receptor was identified in an adult woman who had mild COVID-19 (a few samples of this study predate the infection). Cell type and time point are not known. CDR3 sequence reads: CASSKIQGVIRGYTF. Here the CDR3 DNA reads TGTGCCAGCAGCAAGATACAGGGGGTTATTCGGGGCTACACCTTC.